This T cell receptor (beta chain) was observed in a study of vaccination effects on CD4 cells after COVID-19. Regarding this clone: Its matching antigen is unknown.

Subsequent to ten to eleven days of culture, CD4+ T cells were isolated. Participants were given two doses of BNT162b2 or mRNA-1273 vaccine. Clones were read by immunoSEQ multiplex PCR, and TCRdb kept only the in-frame ones, dropping some. The sample contains around 66,000 clones, roughly 74% of which appear only once. This CDR3 is 13 amino acids long. The germline gives CDR1 GTSNPN, CDR2 SVGIG (reference sequence). Between the trimmed V and J ends, which lost 1 base and 2 bases, there was a span of 8 bases. This material consisted of CD4+ T cells from PBMCs cultured without peptide, taken after COVID-19 vaccination. This sequence was found in a human donor who received a COVID-19 vaccine. The chain employs TRBV30 and TRBJ2-5, with D unresolved. The CDR3 loop is CAWSGAAQETQYF. As DNA, the CDR3 is TGTGCCTGGAGTGGGGCAGCACAAGAGACCCAGTACTTC.